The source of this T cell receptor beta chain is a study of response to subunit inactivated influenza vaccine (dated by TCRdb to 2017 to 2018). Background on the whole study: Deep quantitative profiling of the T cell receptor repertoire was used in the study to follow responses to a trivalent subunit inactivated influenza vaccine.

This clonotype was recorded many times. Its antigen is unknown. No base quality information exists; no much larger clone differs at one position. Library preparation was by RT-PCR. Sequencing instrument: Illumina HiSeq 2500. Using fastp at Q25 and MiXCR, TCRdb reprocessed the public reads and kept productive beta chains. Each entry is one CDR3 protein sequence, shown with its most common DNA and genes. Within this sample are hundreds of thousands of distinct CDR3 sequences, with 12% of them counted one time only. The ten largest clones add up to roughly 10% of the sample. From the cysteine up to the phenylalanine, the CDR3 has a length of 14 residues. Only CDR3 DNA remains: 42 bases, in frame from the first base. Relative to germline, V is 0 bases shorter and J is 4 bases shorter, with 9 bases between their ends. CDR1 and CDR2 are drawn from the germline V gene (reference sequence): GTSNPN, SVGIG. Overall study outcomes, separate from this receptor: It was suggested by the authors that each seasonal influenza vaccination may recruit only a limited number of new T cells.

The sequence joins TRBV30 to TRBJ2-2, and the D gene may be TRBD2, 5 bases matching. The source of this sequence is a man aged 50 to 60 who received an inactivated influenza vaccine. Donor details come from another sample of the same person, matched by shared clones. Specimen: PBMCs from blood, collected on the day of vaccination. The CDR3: CAWSVLGGTGELFF. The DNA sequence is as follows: TGTGCCTGGAGTGTACTAGGAGGCACCGGGGAGCTGTTTTTT. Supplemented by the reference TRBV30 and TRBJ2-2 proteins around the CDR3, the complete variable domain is SQTIHQWPATLVQPVGSPLSLECTVEGTSNPNLYWYRQAAGRGLQLLFYSVGIGQISSEVPQNLSASRPQDRQFILSSKKLLLSDSGFYLCAWSVLGGTGELFFGEGSRLTVL.